The rows below give T cell receptor beta chains drawn from one sample of a study of blood T cell repertoires in COVID-19. Repertoires were generated with immunoSEQ multiplex PCR, while TCRdb's copy carries only in-frame clones and drops some. The sample holds some 250,000 clones; around 86% are singletons and the top ten take roughly 1.9%. The material sequenced was peripheral blood. All receptors derive from a man aged 25-45 years who had recovered from COVID-19. The CDR3 runs from the conserved cysteine through the conserved F or W. Each record gives: clone size, J gene, V gene, D gene, CDR3 protein, CDR3 DNA. D genes are given only for firm matches. Expanded clones get a size class; other rows say once, few or many, or leave the size out.

>NA|TRBJ2-1|TRBV2|TRBD2
CASSDLAAYYNEQFF
TGTGCCAGCAGTGATCTAGCGGCTTACTACAATGAGCAGTTCTTC
>NA|TRBJ1-2|TRBV10-3|TRBD1
CAISEGQGNYGYTF
TGTGCCATCAGTGAGGGACAGGGTAACTATGGCTACACCTTC
>NA|TRBJ2-7|TRBV5-1|TRBD1
CASSGTGQGSEQYF
TGCGCCAGCAGCGGCACGGGACAGGGGTCCGAGCAGTACTTC
>NA|TRBJ1-1|TRBV2|TRBD1
CASCRGSGDTEAFF
TGTGCCAGCTGCAGGGGGAGTGGGGACACTGAAGCTTTCTTT
>NA|TRBJ1-1|TRBV28|NA
CASSLHVQMNTEAFF
TGTGCCAGCAGTTTACATGTCCAAATGAACACTGAAGCTTTCTTT
>once|TRBJ1-1|TRBV10-3|NA
CAISGIGSTGEAFF
TGTGCCATCAGTGGTATCGGCTCTACGGGTGAAGCTTTCTTT
>NA|TRBJ1-1|TRBV19|NA
CASSILTGMNTEAFF
TGTGCCAGTAGTATTTTAACGGGGATGAACACTGAAGCTTTCTTT
>NA|TRBJ2-2|TRBV9|NA
CASSAASWNTGELFF
TGTGCCAGCAGCGCCGCGAGCTGGAACACCGGGGAGCTGTTTTTT
>once|TRBJ1-2|TRBV23-1|NA
CASSQSMGANYGYTF
TGCGCCAGCAGTCAATCTATGGGGGCTAATTATGGCTACACCTTC
>NA|TRBJ2-5|TRBV29-1|TRBD2
CSVTQGGGSETQYF
TGCAGCGTTACGCAGGGCGGGGGGAGTGAGACCCAGTACTTC
>once|TRBJ1-2|TRBV27|TRBD1
CASSTLTGENYGYTF
TGTGCCAGCAGTACCCTGACAGGGGAGAACTATGGCTACACCTTC
>NA|TRBJ2-1|TRBV7-4|TRBD1
CASSRTDRYSYNEQFF
TGTGCCAGCAGCCGTACGGACAGGTACTCCTACAATGAGCAGTTCTTC
>NA|TRBJ2-7|TRBV6-5|NA
CASRGHQSYEQYF
TGTGCCAGCAGGGGACACCAGTCCTACGAGCAGTACTTC
>many|TRBJ1-2|TRBV9|TRBD1
CASSAGQGSYGYTF
TGTGCCAGCAGCGCTGGACAGGGGAGCTATGGCTACACCTTC
>NA|TRBJ1-2|TRBV7-2|NA
CASSLGSGTFYGYTF
TGTGCCAGCAGCTTAGGAAGCGGGACCTTCTATGGCTACACCTTC
>NA|TRBJ2-6|TRBV18|NA
CASSLGRYGANVLTF
TGTGCCAGCTCACTCGGTCGGTACGGGGCCAACGTCCTGACTTTC
>NA|TRBJ1-2|TRBV19|TRBD1
CASSGQGGLANYGYTF
TGTGCCAGTTCGGGACAGGGCGGTCTCGCCAACTATGGCTACACCTTC
>NA|TRBJ1-3|TRBV11-1|TRBD1
CASSFGGGNFGNTIYF
TGTGCCAGCAGCTTCGGAGGGGGCAACTTCGGAAACACCATATATTTT
>NA|TRBJ2-3|TRBV9|TRBD1
CASSASDRGITDTQYF
TGTGCCAGCAGCGCCTCTGACAGGGGAATCACAGATACGCAGTATTTT
>NA|TRBJ2-6|TRBV2|NA
CASSPGAANVLTF
TGTGCCAGCAGTCCAGGTGCGGCCAACGTCCTGACTTTC
>NA|TRBJ2-3|TRBV29-1|TRBD2
CSVGSLRTGRRGGRNTQYF
TGCAGCGTTGGTTCCTTGAGGACAGGTAGGCGGGGGGGCCGAAATACGCAGTATTTT
>NA|TRBJ2-1|TRBV6-4|NA
CASSTSLSSYNEQFF
TGTGCCAGCTCTACTAGCTTGAGCTCCTACAATGAGCAGTTCTTC
>few|TRBJ1-2|TRBV12-3/TRBV12-4|NA
CASSLGLHYGYTF
TGTGCCAGCAGTTTAGGGCTGCACTATGGCTACACCTTC
>NA|TRBJ1-1|TRBV11-2|NA
CASNPQVVAATEAFF
TGTGCCAGCAACCCCCAGGTCGTGGCTGCTACTGAAGCTTTCTTT
>NA|TRBJ2-1|TRBV10-3|TRBD2
CATWAGGSYNEQFF
TGTGCCACCTGGGCCGGGGGGTCCTACAATGAGCAGTTCTTC
>NA|TRBJ2-1|TRBV1|NA
CTSSHGSPYNEQFF
TGCACCAGCAGCCACGGGAGTCCCTACAATGAGCAGTTCTTC
>NA|TRBJ2-5|TRBV28|TRBD1
CASSSHGTGQEETQYF
TGTGCCAGCAGTTCACACGGGACAGGACAGGAAGAGACCCAGTACTTC
>NA|TRBJ2-5|TRBV7-6|NA
CASSPVAGETQYF
TGTGCCAGCAGCCCTGTAGCCGGGGAGACCCAGTACTTC
>NA|TRBJ1-1|TRBV5-1|NA
CASSQGRTEAFF
TGCGCCAGCAGTCAGGGTAGGACTGAAGCTTTCTTT
>NA|TRBJ2-3|TRBV19|NA
CASSIGPKTSTDTQYF
TGTGCCAGTAGTATAGGCCCGAAAACTAGCACAGATACGCAGTATTTT
>many|TRBJ2-7|TRBV29-1|NA
CSPGQFSYEQYF
TGCAGCCCCGGACAGTTTTCCTACGAGCAGTACTTC
>NA|TRBJ1-1|TRBV2|NA
CASSDQGGAEAFF
TGTGCCAGCAGTGATCAGGGAGGGGCTGAAGCTTTCTTT
>NA|TRBJ2-5|TRBV11-1|NA
CASSSLEAQETQYF
TGTGCCAGCAGCTCACTTGAGGCCCAAGAGACCCAGTACTTC
>NA|TRBJ2-7|TRBV10-2|NA
CATRSGAGDYEQYF
TGCGCCACCCGGAGTGGCGCAGGGGACTACGAGCAGTACTTC
>once|TRBJ2-3|TRBV19|TRBD2
CASGKDTSGGADTQYF
TGTGCCAGTGGGAAAGACACTAGCGGGGGGGCGGATACGCAGTATTTT
>medium-sized|TRBJ2-1|TRBV11-3|TRBD2
CASSSSGGADEQFF
TGTGCCAGCAGCTCTAGCGGGGGGGCCGATGAGCAGTTCTTC
>NA|TRBJ2-3|TRBV28|TRBD2
CASSSYPGGRLGTDTQYF
TGTGCCAGCAGTTCTTACCCCGGGGGGAGACTTGGCACAGATACGCAGTATTTT
>NA|TRBJ2-7|TRBV2|NA
CASSGSSDSHEQYF
TGTGCCAGCAGTGGGTCTAGCGACTCCCACGAGCAGTACTTC
>NA|TRBJ1-1|TRBV29-1|NA
CSVPIFLNTEAFF
TGCAGCGTTCCTATTTTTCTGAACACTGAAGCTTTCTTT
>NA|TRBJ1-3|TRBV28|NA
CASSLGQGTGNTIYF
TGTGCCAGCAGTTTAGGGCAGGGGACTGGAAACACCATATATTTT
>NA|TRBJ2-7|TRBV7-6|TRBD1
CASSPSGTGIYEQYF
TGTGCCAGCAGCCCATCCGGGACAGGGATCTACGAGCAGTACTTC
>NA|TRBJ2-5|TRBV12-3/TRBV12-4|NA
CASSFSETQYF
TGTGCCAGCAGTTTTTCGGAGACCCAGTACTTC
>NA|TRBJ1-1|TRBV6-6|NA
CASLTPFPGMNTEAFF
TGTGCCAGCCTGACACCTTTCCCAGGGATGAACACTGAAGCTTTCTTT
>NA|TRBJ1-1|TRBV18|NA
CASSPGEVGSTEAFF
TGTGCCAGCTCACCAGGGGAAGTAGGGAGCACTGAAGCTTTCTTT
>NA|TRBJ2-3|TRBV5-1|TRBD1
CASSSGQGPSTDTQYF
TGCGCCAGCAGCTCTGGACAGGGACCTAGCACAGATACGCAGTATTTT
>NA|TRBJ1-5|TRBV7-8|NA
CASSQRWERQPQHF
TGTGCCAGCAGCCAGAGGTGGGAGCGTCAGCCCCAGCATTTT
>once|TRBJ2-1|TRBV7-2|NA
CASSLEDLYNEQFF
TGTGCCAGCAGCTTAGAAGACTTATACAATGAGCAGTTCTTC
>NA|TRBJ2-7|TRBV9|TRBD1
CASSVAGGTLEQYF
TGTGCCAGCAGCGTAGCAGGGGGCACGTTGGAGCAGTACTTC
>NA|TRBJ1-2|TRBV10-3|NA
CAISETGGYYGYTF
TGTGCCATCAGTGAGACTGGAGGTTATTATGGCTACACCTTC
>NA|TRBJ2-1|TRBV27|NA
CASSLRGSYNEQFF
TGTGCCAGCAGTTTACGCGGCTCCTACAATGAGCAGTTCTTC
>NA|TRBJ2-2|TRBV12-5|TRBD2
CASGLGGLAENTGELFF
TGTGCTAGTGGTTTGGGGGGTCTAGCGGAGAACACCGGGGAGCTGTTTTTT
>NA|TRBJ1-2|TRBV10-1|TRBD1
CASAGGLGYGYTF
TGCGCCAGCGCAGGGGGTCTAGGCTATGGCTACACCTTC
>few|TRBJ2-5|TRBV5-5|TRBD2
CASSLGEGREIQETQYF
TGTGCCAGCAGCTTGGGGGAGGGACGGGAAATTCAAGAGACCCAGTACTTC